These 19 T cell receptor beta chains share one sample of origin, sequenced in a study of blood T cell repertoires in COVID-19. Sequenced by immunoSEQ multiplex PCR; TCRdb stores in-frame clones only, minus some. The repertoire holds roughly 250,000 clones, with approximately 85% as singletons. Sequenced input: PBMCs or T cells enriched from blood (not recorded which). The receptors come from a woman in her twenties or thirties who had recovered from COVID-19.

J is TRBJ1-1 and V is TRBV11-2; TRBD1 might be the D (6 bases). Between the trimmed V and J ends, which lost 8 bases and 1 base, there was a span of 11 bases. Germline CDR1 SGHAT, CDR2 FQNNGV. This CDR3 spans 13 amino acids. The CDR3 is CASGLGANTEAFF. For the CDR3, the DNA is TGTGCCAGCGGTCTGGGGGCGAACACTGAAGCTTTCTTT. The variable domain in full, with the rest retrieved from reference TRBV11-2 and TRBJ1-1, is EAGVAQSPRYKIIEKRQSVAFWCNPISGHATLYWYQQILGQGPKLLIQFQNNGVVDDSQLPKDRFSAERLKGVDSTLKIQPAKLEDSAVYLCASGLGANTEAFFGQGTRLTVV.

The V and J genes are TRBV18 and TRBJ1-1, with 8 bases that match TRBD1. Germline CDR1 is KGHSH and CDR2 is LQKENI. V lost 4 bases, J lost 1 base, and 2 bases stayed unmatched. CDR3 length equals 14 residues. CDR3 region: CASSQQGGNTEAFF. CDR3 DNA: TGTGCCAGCTCACAACAGGGGGGGAACACTGAAGCTTTCTTT.

The J gene is TRBJ1-4, the V gene TRBV5-6, with D maybe TRBD1 (5 bases). Trimming took 2 bases from V and 7 from J, leaving 6 bases between them. CDR1 SGHDT and CDR2 YYEEEE come from the germline V gene. The CDR3 is 12 residues long. The CDR3 bases are TGTGCCAGCAGCTTCGACAGTGAAAAACTGTTTTTT. As protein: CASSFDSEKLFF.

The chain combines TRBV9 with TRBJ2-1; 13 nucleotides match TRBD2. The germline gives CDR1 SGDLS, CDR2 YYNGEE. V lost 3 bases and J lost 5; bases outside the gene matches: 8. There are 17 residues in the CDR3. In nucleotides, the CDR3 is TGTGCCAGCAGCGAGGGGACTAGCGGGACCCTAAACAATGAGCAGTTCTTC. Protein: CASSEGTSGTLNNEQFF.

The chain is built from TRBV2 and TRBJ2-7; 7 bases fit TRBD1. The CDR3 runs 15 residues. The V segment lost 5 bases and the J segment 2 bases; nucleotides outside the gene matches: 9. Germline CDR1 SNHLY, CDR2 FYNNEI. Written as DNA, the CDR3 is TGTGCCAGCAGTCAGCTACAGGGGTCGGCCTACGAGCAGTACTTC. Translation gives CASSQLQGSAYEQYF.

The J gene is TRBJ1-1, the V gene TRBV28; TRBD1 aligns across 9 bases. This CDR3 spans 14 amino acids. Trimming took 8 bases from V and 5 from J; bases not matched to a gene: 9. Germline CDR1 MDHEN, CDR2 SYDVKM. In DNA form, the CDR3 reads TGTGCCAGCGCCCTTGGGACAGGGAGGACTGAAGCTTTCTTT. Its protein is CASALGTGRTEAFF.

As concerns this clone: Other DNA sequences in this sample translate to the same CDR3. The chain has TRBV24-1 and TRBJ1-4, with 8 bases fitting TRBD1. Per the germline V gene, CDR1 is KGHDR and CDR2 is SFDVKD. The CDR3 is 15 residues long. The trim removed 4 bases at V and 5 bases at J, leaving 5 bases unmatched. In nucleotides, the CDR3 is TGTGCCACCAGTGACCCCGGGACAGGAAATGAAAAACTGTTTTTT. Its translation is CATSDPGTGNEKLFF.

V is TRBV5-1 and J is TRBJ1-3; 12 nucleotides line up with TRBD1. The CDR3 sequence is 15 residues long. Germline-derived CDR1 and CDR2 are SGHRS and YFSETQ. Losses at the gene ends were 4 bases for V and 7 bases for J; bases not matched to a gene: 6. The CDR3 nucleotides are TGCGCCAGCAGCAGGGACAGGGGGCATGGGAACACCATATATTTT. This sequence encodes CASSRDRGHGNTIYF.

The chain is built from TRBV25-1 and TRBJ2-1; D is ambiguous. Germline values: CDR1 MGHDK, CDR2 SYGVNS. With 3 bases removed from V and 11 bases from J, the gap between germline ends came to 23 bases. This CDR3 has 16 residues. CDR3: CASSEPEFTGEMKQFF. The DNA of the CDR3 is TGTGCCAGCAGTGAGCCTGAGTTTACGGGTGAAATGAAGCAGTTCTTC.

This chain joins TRBV10-1 and TRBJ2-1; 8 positions match TRBD2. The CDR3 extends over 16 amino acids. The junction had 3 bases not matched to a gene; V was cut back by 2 bases and J by 0 bases. Germline V gene data show CDR1 as WNHNN and CDR2 as SYGVQD (reference sequence). CDR3 loop: CASSEKRGSSYNEQFF. The CDR3 DNA is TGCGCCAGCAGTGAGAAGCGGGGGAGCTCCTACAATGAGCAGTTCTTC.

The chain joins TRBV19 to TRBJ2-5; no firm D call. V gave up 7 bases and J gave up 0 bases, with 12 bases separating them. The CDR3 totals 14 residues. Germline V lookup: CDR1 LNHDA, CDR2 SQIVND (reference sequence). CDR3 loop: CASTKTPYQETQYF. The CDR3 coding sequence is TGTGCCAGTACAAAGACACCGTACCAAGAGACCCAGTACTTC.

The chain is built from TRBV2 and TRBJ2-3; tentatively, D is TRBD2 (6 bases). CDR1 SNHLY and CDR2 FYNNEI come from the germline V gene. V was shortened by 6 bases and J by 4 bases, with 8 bases between the two germline ends. The CDR3 is made up of 12 amino acids. The CDR3 is CASRDYADTQYF. CDR3 in DNA: TGTGCCAGCAGGGACTACGCAGATACGCAGTATTTT.

The V call is TRBV7-9, the J call TRBJ2-1; D is perhaps TRBD1 (7 bases). The CDR3 has 15 residues. In germline, CDR1 is SEHNR, CDR2 FQNEAQ (reference sequence). Trimming removed 6 bases at V and 5 bases at J, with 17 bases between. The CDR3 reads CASRKGQGGHNEQFF. In DNA, the CDR3 is TGTGCCAGCAGGAAGGGCCAGGGGGGACACAATGAGCAGTTCTTC.

This rearrangement joins TRBV28 to TRBJ1-4; a possible D gene is TRBD1 (5 bases). V was pared by 4 bases and J by 7 bases, with 16 bases between. This CDR3 has 15 residues. Germline loops: CDR1 MDHEN, CDR2 SYDVKM. CDR3: CASSSPGGVSEKLFF. DNA for the CDR3: TGTGCCAGCAGTTCCCCCGGGGGGGTTAGTGAAAAACTGTTTTTT.

The chain employs TRBV5-6 and TRBJ2-1; D may be TRBD1 (6 bases). Trimming took 6 bases from V and 2 from J, leaving 18 bases between them. The germline V gene encodes CDR1 SGHDT and CDR2 YYEEEE. CDR3 length equals 16 residues. Written as DNA, the CDR3 is TGTGCCAGCATCCCGGCAACAGGGTTGGCCTACAATGAGCAGTTCTTC. Translation gives CASIPATGLAYNEQFF.

J is TRBJ1-1 and V is TRBV5-4; D call uncertain. The CDR3 consists of 13 residues. Trimming removed 0 bases at V and 1 base at J, with 4 bases between. Germline V gene data show CDR1 as SGHNT and CDR2 as YYREEE (reference sequence). The CDR3 spells CASSLAQNTEAFF. The DNA of the CDR3 is TGTGCCAGCAGCTTGGCCCAGAACACTGAAGCTTTCTTT.

Remarks on this clone: A much more abundant neighbour one base away suggests this may be a read error. The V and J genes are TRBV5-4 and TRBJ2-7; a possible D gene is TRBD2 (6 bases). The V and J ends lost 3 bases and 3 bases respectively, with 7 bases between them. The germline V gene encodes CDR1 SGHNT and CDR2 YYREEE (reference sequence). This CDR3 has 12 residues. The CDR3 region is CASSSGGYEQYF. CDR3 DNA sequence: TGTGCCAGCAGCTCCGGGGGCTACGAGCAGTACTTC.

This clone was recorded a few times. The genes are TRBV6-5 and TRBJ1-5; tentative D call: TRBD1 (5 bases). Germline V gene sequence: CDR1 MNHEY, CDR2 SVGAGI. CDR3 length: 14 residues. V was pared by 2 bases and J by 3 bases, with 8 bases between. The CDR3 loop reads CASSYQGTNQPQHF. DNA for the CDR3: TGTGCCAGCAGTTACCAGGGAACCAATCAGCCCCAGCATTTT.

The chain employs TRBV28 and TRBJ1-2; 8 bases map to TRBD1. Looked up from germline, CDR1 is MDHEN and CDR2 is SYDVKM. CDR3 length: 14 residues. The ends lost 10 bases at V and 6 bases at J; junction bases unmatched: 13. CDR3 sequence: CAIDFPTGENGYTF. The CDR3 DNA is TGTGCCATAGATTTCCCGACAGGGGAAAATGGCTACACCTTC.